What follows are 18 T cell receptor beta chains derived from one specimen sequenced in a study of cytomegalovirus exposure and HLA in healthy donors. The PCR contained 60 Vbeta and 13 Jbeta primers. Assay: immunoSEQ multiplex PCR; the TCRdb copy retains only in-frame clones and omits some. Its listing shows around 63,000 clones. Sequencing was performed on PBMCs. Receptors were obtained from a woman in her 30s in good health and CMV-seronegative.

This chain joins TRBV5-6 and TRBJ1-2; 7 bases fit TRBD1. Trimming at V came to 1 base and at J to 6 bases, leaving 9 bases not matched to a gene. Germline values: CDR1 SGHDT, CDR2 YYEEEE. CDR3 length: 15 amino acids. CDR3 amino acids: CASSLRQGDYHGYTF. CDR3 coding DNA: TGTGCCAGCAGCTTGCGGCAGGGGGATTATCATGGCTACACCTTC.

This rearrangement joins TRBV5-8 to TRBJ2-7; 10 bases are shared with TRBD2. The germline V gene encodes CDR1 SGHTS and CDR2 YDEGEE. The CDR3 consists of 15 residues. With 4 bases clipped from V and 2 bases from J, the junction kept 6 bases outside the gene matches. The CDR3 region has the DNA TGTGCCAGCAGCCCACTAGCGGGACGTACCTACGAGCAGTACTTC. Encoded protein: CASSPLAGRTYEQYF.

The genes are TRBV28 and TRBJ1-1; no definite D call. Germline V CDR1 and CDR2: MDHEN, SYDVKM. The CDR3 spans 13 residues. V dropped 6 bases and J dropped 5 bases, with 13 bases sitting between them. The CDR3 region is CASREASRTEAFF. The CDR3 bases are TGTGCCAGCAGGGAGGCTTCGAGGACTGAAGCTTTCTTT.

CDR3 nucleotides: TGTGCCAGCAGCCCTTACGGACAGGAAAACACCATATATTTT. Residues: CASSPYGQENTIYF. The rearrangement joins TRBV4-2 to TRBJ1-3; 7 nucleotides agree with TRBD1. The CDR3 loop spans 14 amino acids. CDR1 is LGHNA and CDR2 is YNFKEQ in the germline V gene. Trimming removed 4 bases from V and 6 bases from J; junction bases left unmatched: 6.

CDR3 in DNA: TGTGCCAGCAGCGTAGAACCGGACCAAGAGACCCAGTACTTC. Its translation is CASSVEPDQETQYF. The chain has TRBV9 and TRBJ2-5, with no clear D. In germline, CDR1 is SGDLS, CDR2 YYNGEE. V was cut by 0 bases and J by 0 bases, with 6 bases left in between. The CDR3 loop spans 14 amino acids.

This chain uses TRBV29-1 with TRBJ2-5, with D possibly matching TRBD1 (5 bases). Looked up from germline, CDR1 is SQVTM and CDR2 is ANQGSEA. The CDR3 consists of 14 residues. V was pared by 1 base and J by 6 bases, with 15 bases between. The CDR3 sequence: CSVEATSRAKTQYF. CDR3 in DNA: TGCAGCGTTGAAGCCACCAGCAGGGCGAAGACCCAGTACTTC.

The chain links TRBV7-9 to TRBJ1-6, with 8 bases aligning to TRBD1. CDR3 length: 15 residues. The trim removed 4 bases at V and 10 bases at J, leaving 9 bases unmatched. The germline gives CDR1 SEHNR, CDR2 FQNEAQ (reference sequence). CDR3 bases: TGTGCCAGCAGCTCTGCACAGGGGGTTTGGTCACCCCTCCACTTT. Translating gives CASSSAQGVWSPLHF.

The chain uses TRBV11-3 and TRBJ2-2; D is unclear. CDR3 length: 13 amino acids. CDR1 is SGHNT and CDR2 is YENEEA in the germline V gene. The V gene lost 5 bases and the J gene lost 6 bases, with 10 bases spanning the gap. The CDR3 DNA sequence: TGTGCCAGCAGCCAGGTGGGCCCCGGGGAGCTGTTTTTT. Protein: CASSQVGPGELFF.

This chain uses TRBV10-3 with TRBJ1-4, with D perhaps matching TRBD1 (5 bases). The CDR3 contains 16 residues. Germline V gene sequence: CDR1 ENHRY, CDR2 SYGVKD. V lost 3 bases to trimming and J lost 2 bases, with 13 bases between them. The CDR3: CAISERGRATNEKLFF. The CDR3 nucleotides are TGTGCCATCAGTGAAAGGGGTCGTGCGACTAATGAAAAACTGTTTTTT.

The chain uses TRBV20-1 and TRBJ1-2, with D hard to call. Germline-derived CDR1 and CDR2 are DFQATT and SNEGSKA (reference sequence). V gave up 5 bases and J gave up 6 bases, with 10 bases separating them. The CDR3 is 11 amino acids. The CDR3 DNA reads TGCAGTGCTCTAGAAAGGAATGGCTACACCTTC. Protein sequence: CSALERNGYTF.

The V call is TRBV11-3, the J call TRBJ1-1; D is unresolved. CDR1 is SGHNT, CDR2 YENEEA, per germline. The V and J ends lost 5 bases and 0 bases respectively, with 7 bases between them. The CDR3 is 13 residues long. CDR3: CASSPRMNTEAFF. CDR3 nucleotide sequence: TGTGCCAGCAGCCCCCGTATGAACACTGAAGCTTTCTTT.

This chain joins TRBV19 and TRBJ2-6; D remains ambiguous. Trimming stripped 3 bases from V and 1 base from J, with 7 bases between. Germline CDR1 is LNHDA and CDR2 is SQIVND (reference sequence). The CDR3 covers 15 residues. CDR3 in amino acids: CASSMTRSGANVLTF. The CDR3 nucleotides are TGTGCCAGTAGTATGACGAGGTCTGGGGCCAACGTCCTGACTTTC.

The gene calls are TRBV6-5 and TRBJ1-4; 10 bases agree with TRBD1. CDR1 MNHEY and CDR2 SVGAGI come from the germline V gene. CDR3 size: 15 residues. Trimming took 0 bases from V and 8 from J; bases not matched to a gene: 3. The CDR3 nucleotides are TGTGCCAGCAGTTACTCGGGGACAGGGGCGGAAAAACTGTTTTTT. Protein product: CASSYSGTGAEKLFF.

The CDR3 reads CASSLTGRNTEAFF. The CDR3 DNA follows: TGTGCCAGCAGTTTGACAGGGCGGAACACTGAAGCTTTCTTT. The chain joins TRBV6-6 to TRBJ1-1, with 7 bases aligning to TRBD1. The CDR3 sequence is 14 residues long. The germline gives CDR1 MNHNY, CDR2 SVGAGI (reference sequence). The V gene end was trimmed by 4 bases and the J gene end by 1 base; junction bases not matched to a gene: 3.

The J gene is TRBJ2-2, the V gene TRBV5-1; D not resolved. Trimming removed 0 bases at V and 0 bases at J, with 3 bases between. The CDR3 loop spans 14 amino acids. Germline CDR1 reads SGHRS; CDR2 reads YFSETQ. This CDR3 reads CASSLAANTGELFF. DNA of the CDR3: TGCGCCAGCAGCTTGGCAGCGAACACCGGGGAGCTGTTTTTT.

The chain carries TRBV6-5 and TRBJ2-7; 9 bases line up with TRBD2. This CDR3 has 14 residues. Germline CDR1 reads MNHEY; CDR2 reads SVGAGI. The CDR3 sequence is CAASGGPTAYEQYF. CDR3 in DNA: TGTGCAGCGAGCGGGGGGCCGACCGCCTACGAGCAGTACTTC.

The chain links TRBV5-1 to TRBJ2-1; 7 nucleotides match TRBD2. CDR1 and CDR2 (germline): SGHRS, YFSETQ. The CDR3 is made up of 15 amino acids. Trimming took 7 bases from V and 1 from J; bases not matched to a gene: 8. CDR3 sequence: CASAGERRSYNEQFF. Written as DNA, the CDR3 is TGCGCCAGCGCGGGGGAGCGGAGGTCCTACAATGAGCAGTTCTTC. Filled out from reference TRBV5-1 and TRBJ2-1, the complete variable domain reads KAGVTQTPRYLIKTRGQQVTLSCSPISGHRSVSWYQQTPGQGLQFLFEYFSETQRNKGNFPGRFSGRQFSNSRSEMNVSTLELGDSALYLCASAGERRSYNEQFFGPGTRLTVL.

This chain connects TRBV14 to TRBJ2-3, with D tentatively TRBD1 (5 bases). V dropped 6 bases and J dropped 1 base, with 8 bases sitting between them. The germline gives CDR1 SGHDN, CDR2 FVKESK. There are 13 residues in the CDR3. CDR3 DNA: TGTGCCAGCAGGGGGCAGGGCACAGATACGCAGTATTTT. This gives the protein CASRGQGTDTQYF.